Presented here are 23 T cell receptor beta chains from one specimen sequenced in a study of blood T cell repertoires in COVID-19. Measured with immunoSEQ multiplex PCR; TCRdb has only the in-frame clones, and not every one. The table shows 250,000 to 300,000 clones, with roughly 85% occurring only once. The specimen was peripheral blood. The receptors here all came from a woman aged 25 to 39 with active or convalescent COVID-19.

The chain links TRBV7-2 to TRBJ2-4; tentative D call: TRBD2 (6 bases). CDR1 and CDR2 (germline): SGHTA, FQGNSA. V gave up 5 bases and J gave up 3 bases, with 8 bases separating them. The CDR3 is 13 residues long. Written as DNA, the CDR3 is TGTGCCAGCAGCCGGAGGGACAAAAACATTCAGTACTTC. Translation gives CASSRRDKNIQYF.

The J gene is TRBJ2-3, the V gene TRBV4-2, with 8 nucleotides matching TRBD2. In germline, CDR1 is LGHNA, CDR2 YNFKEQ. V shed 0 bases, J shed 4 bases, and the junction held 3 bases outside the gene matches. The length of the CDR3 is 15 residues. The CDR3: CASSQERGGPDTQYF. The CDR3 DNA reads as TGTGCCAGCAGCCAAGAACGGGGGGGCCCAGATACGCAGTATTTT.

The V gene is TRBV5-4, the J gene TRBJ2-3; no definite D call. Trimming removed 2 bases from V and 6 bases from J, with 10 bases in between. The CDR3 totals 13 residues. The germline V gene encodes CDR1 SGHNT and CDR2 YYREEE (reference sequence). CDR3 nucleotide sequence: TGTGCCAGCAGCTTCCTGGGCGCTGATACGCAGTATTTT. Translated, it gives CASSFLGADTQYF.

The chain links TRBV19 to TRBJ2-7, with TRBD1 matching over 7 bases. This CDR3 is built from 14 residues. The trim removed 1 base at V and 2 bases at J, leaving 2 bases unmatched. Germline lookup yields CDR1 LNHDA and CDR2 SQIVND (reference sequence). The CDR3 loop reads CASSIGRGPYEQYF. The CDR3 DNA is TGTGCCAGTAGTATAGGTAGGGGGCCCTACGAGCAGTACTTC.

CDR3 DNA sequence: TGTGCCAGCAGTCCCCCCGCGGGCGGAGAGACCCAGTACTTC. This translates into CASSPPAGGETQYF. The chain recombines TRBV28 with TRBJ2-5; D may be TRBD2 (5 bases). This CDR3 contains 14 residues. From germline, CDR1 is MDHEN and CDR2 SYDVKM. The V end was cut by 5 bases, the J end by 4 bases, with 14 bases between.

This clone has only one observation. Germline and junction disagree at one end, which may indicate a read error. This sequence joins TRBV7-7 and TRBJ2-7; 8 nucleotides align to TRBD1. The CDR3 loop spans 17 amino acids. Germline V CDR1 and CDR2: SSHAT, FNYEAQ (reference sequence). In DNA form, the CDR3 reads TGTGCTAGCAGCTTAGCGTTGACAGGGGAGCCCCAAGCAGGGCAGTACTTC. Its protein is CASSLALTGEPQAGQYF. Together with reference TRBV7-7 and TRBJ2-7, the CDR3 gives the full variable domain: GAGVSQSPRYKVTKRGQDVTLRCDPISSHATLYWYQQALGQGPEFLTYFNYEAQPDKSGLPSDRFSAERPEGSISTLTIQRTEQRDSAMYRCASSLALTGEPQAGQYFGPGTRLTVT.

The genes are TRBV5-1 and TRBJ2-5, with a tentative D call TRBD1 (6 bases). CDR1 is SGHRS, CDR2 YFSETQ, per germline. The CDR3 runs 14 residues. V was pared by 3 bases and J by 0 bases, with 9 bases between. As DNA, the CDR3 is TGCGCCAGCAGCTGGGACACCAACCAAGAGACCCAGTACTTC. This gives the protein CASSWDTNQETQYF.

V is TRBV6-5 and J is TRBJ1-4, with 10 bases identical to TRBD1. Unmatched junction bases numbered 11, after V lost 8 bases and J lost 8 bases. The CDR3 covers 15 residues. CDR1 and CDR2 from the germline V gene are MNHEY and SVGAGI. CDR3 DNA sequence: TGTGCCAGCGGCTTCTCCGGGACAGGGGTGGAAAAACTGTTTTTT. It codes for CASGFSGTGVEKLFF.

The CDR3 spells CASSPGMIAGGSGGNEQFF. DNA for the CDR3: TGTGCCAGCAGCCCCGGGATGATAGCGGGGGGGTCAGGAGGCAATGAGCAGTTCTTC. The gene calls are TRBV3-1 (or the pseudogene TRBV3-2) and TRBJ2-1, with 11 bases that match TRBD2. V shed 4 bases, J shed 6 bases, and the junction held 17 bases outside the gene matches. The germline V gene encodes CDR1 LGHDT and CDR2 YNNKEL (reference sequence). CDR3 length: 19 residues.

This rearrangement joins TRBV11-2 to TRBJ2-5; TRBD2 aligns across 7 bases. Germline lookup yields CDR1 SGHAT and CDR2 FQNNGV. The CDR3 has 17 amino acids. V lost 4 bases and J lost 1; bases outside the gene matches: 12. DNA of the CDR3: TGTGCCAGCAGCTCTACCTATGAGCGGGGCATCCAAGAGACCCAGTACTTC. Encoded protein: CASSSTYERGIQETQYF.

This clone appeared a few times. The CDR3 loop reads CASSPFGGNQPQHF. The CDR3 DNA is TGTGCCAGCTCACCATTCGGGGGGAATCAGCCCCAGCATTTT. The J gene is TRBJ1-5, the V gene TRBV18, with a tentative D call TRBD1 (5 bases). With 2 bases removed from V and 4 bases from J, the gap between germline ends came to 9 bases. CDR3 length: 14 residues. CDR1 and CDR2 (germline): KGHSH, LQKENI.

The rearrangement joins TRBV5-1 to TRBJ1-5; D remains unclear. Germline V lookup: CDR1 SGHRS, CDR2 YFSETQ. Trimming left V 7 bases short and J 0 bases short, with 11 bases between. This CDR3 is built from 14 residues. The CDR3 DNA reads TGCGCCAGCTCCCCCTCGGGTAGCAATCAGCCCCAGCATTTT. Amino acid sequence: CASSPSGSNQPQHF.

This chain links TRBV18 with TRBJ1-5, with no clear D. Trimming pared 4 bases from V and 0 bases from J, leaving 16 bases between. The CDR3 length is 17 residues. Per germline, CDR1 KGHSH and CDR2 LQKENI. CDR3: CASSRTHEDHSNQPQHF. The CDR3 DNA follows: TGTGCCAGCTCACGTACCCACGAGGATCATAGCAATCAGCCCCAGCATTTT.

The J gene is TRBJ2-2, the V gene TRBV5-1, with D maybe TRBD1 (5 bases). The CDR3 extends over 16 amino acids. Between the trimmed V and J ends, which lost 0 bases and 4 bases, there was a span of 13 bases. Germline CDR1 is SGHRS and CDR2 is YFSETQ. The CDR3 loop reads CASSLVGDGVTGELFF. As DNA, the CDR3 is TGCGCCAGCAGCTTGGTAGGGGATGGGGTCACCGGGGAGCTGTTTTTT.

The chain uses TRBV24-1 and TRBJ2-1, with TRBD1 matching 9 bases. This CDR3 comprises 14 residues. CDR1 is KGHDR, CDR2 SFDVKD, per germline. V shed 7 bases and J 7 bases; nucleotides not matched to a gene: 7. The CDR3 loop is CATRGTGTGNEQFF. DNA for the CDR3: TGTGCCACCAGGGGAACCGGGACAGGGAATGAGCAGTTCTTC.

The sample holds a few counts of this clone. The V and J genes are TRBV5-4 and TRBJ2-7, with D possibly being TRBD1 (5 bases). CDR1 is SGHNT, CDR2 YYREEE, per germline (reference sequence). The CDR3 runs 15 residues. V shed 2 bases and J shed 0 bases, with 12 bases lying between them. CDR3 protein: CASSFASGNSYEQYF. The CDR3 nucleotides are TGTGCCAGCAGCTTCGCGTCAGGGAACTCCTACGAGCAGTACTTC.

The rearrangement links TRBV3-1 (or the pseudogene TRBV3-2) to TRBJ1-1; D not certain. V was cut by 5 bases and J by 5 bases, with 15 bases left in between. The CDR3 has 14 amino acids. The germline V gene encodes CDR1 LGHDT and CDR2 YNNKEL (reference sequence). The CDR3 sequence: CASSSSAGVTEAFF. CDR3 coding DNA: TGTGCCAGCAGCTCCTCAGCCGGGGTGACTGAAGCTTTCTTT.

This rearrangement joins TRBV7-8 to TRBJ1-1, with 8 bases identical to TRBD1. The CDR3 extends over 19 amino acids. CDR1 and CDR2 (germline): SGHVS, FQNEAQ. The V segment lost 3 bases and the J segment 0 bases; nucleotides outside the gene matches: 15. CDR3 coding DNA: TGTGCCAGCAGCTTTACTATCCGGGACAGGACTAAAATGAACACTGAAGCTTTCTTT. This gives the protein CASSFTIRDRTKMNTEAFF.

The chain couples TRBV2 to TRBJ2-2; no clear D. CDR1 is SNHLY, CDR2 FYNNEI, per germline. V was shortened by 1 base and J by 7 bases, with 16 bases between the two germline ends. The CDR3 spans 16 residues. CDR3 region: CASSEEAPPSGGELFF. In DNA form, the CDR3 reads TGTGCCAGCAGTGAAGAAGCTCCTCCCTCGGGCGGGGAGCTGTTTTTT.

The chain joins TRBV9 to TRBJ2-2; D perhaps matches TRBD1 (6 bases). The CDR3 sequence is 15 residues long. Trimming left V 2 bases short and J 9 bases short, with 17 bases between. CDR1 is SGDLS, CDR2 YYNGEE, per germline. CDR3 amino acids: CASSVHRESDRELFF. In DNA form, the CDR3 reads TGTGCCAGCAGCGTGCACAGGGAATCCGACCGGGAGCTGTTTTTT.

This chain connects TRBV6-5 to TRBJ2-7; a possible D gene is TRBD2 (5 bases). The germline CDR1 and CDR2 sequences are MNHEY and SVGAGI. The V and J ends lost 6 bases and 5 bases respectively, with 20 bases between them. The CDR3 sequence is 15 residues long. The CDR3 reads CASRPRVMGSHEQYF. The CDR3 DNA reads as TGTGCCAGCAGGCCTCGTGTTATGGGGAGCCACGAGCAGTACTTC.

The chain uses TRBV10-3 and TRBJ1-5; 10 nucleotides line up with TRBD1. Trimming took 6 bases from V and 7 from J; bases not matched to a gene: 9. The CDR3 sequence is 15 residues long. Germline V CDR1 and CDR2: ENHRY, SYGVKD. The DNA of the CDR3 is TGTGCCATCAGAGCCTCCGGGACAGGGGCCCAGCCCCAGCATTTT. The encoded protein is CAIRASGTGAQPQHF.

Written as DNA, the CDR3 is TGTGCCAGCAGCGACAGGGGGCGGGGGAACACTGAAGCTTTCTTT. This encodes CASSDRGRGNTEAFF. The chain links TRBV3-1 (or the pseudogene TRBV3-2) to TRBJ1-1; 10 nucleotides agree with TRBD1. CDR1 LGHDT and CDR2 YNNKEL come from the germline V gene (reference sequence). Unmatched junction bases numbered 4, after V lost 5 bases and J lost 1 base. The CDR3 has 15 amino acids.